Below are 5 T cell receptor beta chains sequenced from a single sample in a study of vaccination effects on CD4 cells after COVID-19. Antigen-specific CD4+ T cells were first expanded with viral peptide pools by the ViraFEST assay and only then sequenced. Scientists isolated CD4+ T cells after an approximately 10-day culture period ended. Subjects were given two BNT162b2 or mRNA-1273 vaccine doses. These TCRs are of unknown antigen specificity. Sequencing used immunoSEQ multiplex PCR; TCRdb keeps in-frame clones, though not all of them. The sample holds around 30,000 clones, under 75% seen once. Sequenced material: CD4+ T cells from PBMCs cultured with HCoV-229E spike peptides, taken after COVID-19 vaccination. These TCRs come from a human donor who received a COVID-19 vaccine.

This clone was found a few times. V gene TRBV7-9 combines with J gene TRBJ1-5, with 7 bases fitting TRBD1. CDR3 length: 16 amino acids. J lost 0 bases, V lost 5 bases, and 7 bases had no gene match. Germline-derived CDR1 and CDR2 are SEHNR and FQNEAQ (reference sequence). CDR3 loop: CASSTGTADSNQPQHF. The CDR3 DNA follows: TGTGCCAGCAGCACAGGGACAGCTGATAGCAATCAGCCCCAGCATTTT.

The chain couples TRBV7-9 to TRBJ1-5, with 9 bases lining up with TRBD1. The ends lost 4 bases at V and 6 bases at J; junction bases unmatched: 4. Germline CDR1 is SEHNR and CDR2 is FQNEAQ (reference sequence). This CDR3 is built from 14 residues. This chain's CDR3 is CASSSGQGFQPQHF. The CDR3, as DNA: TGTGCCAGCAGCTCTGGACAGGGGTTTCAGCCCCAGCATTTT.

Comment on this clone: An end of the junction does not agree with germline; a read error may underlie this. The chain joins TRBV19 to TRBJ2-7; TRBD2 is a possible D gene (6 bases). There are 14 residues in the CDR3. Germline values: CDR1 LNHDA, CDR2 SQIVND (reference sequence). CDR3: CASRDSSDNYEQYF. The CDR3 DNA follows: TGTGCCAGTAGAGATTCTAGCGACAACTACGAACAGTACTTC.

V is TRBV9 and J is TRBJ2-2, with D perhaps TRBD1 (5 bases). V shed 4 bases and J shed 4 bases, with 17 bases lying between them. The CDR3 spans 16 residues. CDR1 is SGDLS, CDR2 YYNGEE, per germline. The CDR3 region is CASSPNPQASTGELFF. In DNA form, the CDR3 reads TGTGCCAGCAGCCCAAATCCACAGGCCTCCACCGGGGAGCTGTTTTTT.

The chain uses TRBV7-2 and TRBJ2-5, with TRBD2 matching over 7 bases. The CDR3 has 18 residues. Trimming took 0 bases from V and 2 from J; bases not matched to a gene: 12. In germline, CDR1 is SGHTA, CDR2 FQGNSA. The CDR3 protein is CASSLADRLSSGQETQYF. In DNA form, the CDR3 reads TGTGCCAGCAGCTTAGCGGATAGATTATCTAGCGGTCAAGAGACCCAGTACTTC. Based on the CDR3 plus reference TRBV7-2 and TRBJ2-5, the full variable domain is GAGVSQSPSNKVTEKGKDVELRCDPISGHTALYWYRQSLGQGLEFLIYFQGNSAPDKSGLPSDRFSAERTGGSVSTLTIQRTQQEDSAVYLCASSLADRLSSGQETQYFGPGTRLLVL.